Below are 21 T cell receptor beta chains sequenced from a single sample in a study of T-cell memory formation after mild COVID-19. TCRdb redid the calling of the 5' RACE reads with MiXCR, one entry per CDR3 protein. The data hold some 410,000 distinct CDR3 sequences, with around a quarter observed a single time. Sequenced material: PBMCs or a T cell subset sorted from them (not recorded which). All receptors come from an adult woman who had mild COVID-19 (a few samples of this study predate the infection). Cell type and time point are not known.

CDR3 residues: CAPRAGTSSYEQYF. CDR3 sequence (DNA): TGTGCCCCCCGCGCCGGGACTAGTTCCTACGAGCAGTACTTC. This chain joins TRBV7-3 and TRBJ2-7; 8 bases are a match to TRBD2. The germline CDR1 and CDR2 sequences are SGHTA and FQGTGA. The ends lost 11 bases at V and 1 base at J; junction bases unmatched: 10. This CDR3 has 14 amino acids. The variable domain in full, completed from reference TRBV7-3 and TRBJ2-7, reads GAGVSQTPSNKVTEKGKYVELRCDPISGHTALYWYRQSLGQGPEFLIYFQGTGAADDSGLPNDRFFAVRPEGSVSTLKIQRTERGDSAVYLCAPRAGTSSYEQYFGPGTRLTVT.

The gene calls are TRBV12-3 or TRBV12-4 and TRBJ2-7; a possible D gene is TRBD1 (6 bases). V was trimmed by 7 bases and J by 6 bases, leaving 19 bases between them. The CDR3 is 14 amino acids. As DNA, the CDR3 is TGTGCCAGCACCTCGAGCAGGGACACAGGCGAGCAGTACTTC. It encodes CASTSSRDTGEQYF.

This clonotype has only a few counts. The V and J genes are TRBV12-2 and TRBJ2-5; the table's D call, TRBD2, has no DNA check behind it. TRBV12-2 is tagged as a pseudogene. The CDR3 is made up of 17 amino acids. In nucleotides, the CDR3 is TGTGCAAGTCGCTTAGCGGTCGAGCGGTACTGCCAAGAGACCCAGTACTTC. Its translation is CASRLAVERYCQETQYF.

This clonotype was seen only a few times. The V call is TRBV7-9, the J call TRBJ2-5; perhaps TRBD1 as D (5 bases). The germline gives CDR1 SEHNR, CDR2 FQNEAQ (reference sequence). This CDR3 is 15 amino acids long. V lost 1 base and J lost 1, with 10 bases in between. DNA for the CDR3: TGTGCCAGCAGCTTAGTAGGGGCAGGCCAAGAGACCCAGTACTTC. Translating it yields CASSLVGAGQETQYF. Full variable domain (missing parts from reference TRBV7-9 and TRBJ2-5): DTGVSQNPRHKITKRGQNVTFRCDPISEHNRLYWYRQTLGQGPEFLTYFQNEAQLEKSRLLSDRFSAERPKGSFSTLEIQRTEQGDSAMYLCASSLVGAGQETQYFGPGTRLLVL.

The rearrangement uses TRBV5-1 and TRBJ2-1; the D gene is possibly TRBD2 (6 bases). Trimming took 0 bases from V and 0 from J, leaving 10 bases between them. The V gene's germline CDR1 is SGHRS and CDR2 YFSETQ. CDR3 length equals 16 residues. In DNA form, the CDR3 reads TGCGCCAGCAGCTTGGTTAGCGGATACTCCTACAATGAGCAGTTCTTC. Protein product: CASSLVSGYSYNEQFF.

A few counts support this clonotype. The chain recombines TRBV7-2 with TRBJ2-6; TRBD1 is a possible D gene (5 bases). The ends were cut back, 8 bases at V and 4 bases at J, with 9 bases in the middle. The CDR3 runs to 13 residues. Germline CDR1 SGHTA, CDR2 FQGNSA. The CDR3 nucleotides are TGTGCCAGCCAAGGGGCCGGGGCCAACGTCCTGACTTTC. It translates to CASQGAGANVLTF.

Many counts were recorded for this clonotype. V is TRBV7-2 and J is TRBJ2-7, with D unclear. Germline V lookup: CDR1 SGHTA, CDR2 FQGNSA. Trimming removed 1 base from V and 3 bases from J, with 7 bases in between. The length of the CDR3 is 13 residues. DNA for the CDR3: TGTGCCAGCAGCTTAGGACGTATCTACGAGCAGTACTTC. Translating it yields CASSLGRIYEQYF.

Worth noting for this clonotype: At one end, the junction sequence differs from germline, possibly due to a read error. The chain couples TRBV6-6 to TRBJ2-1; D is unresolved. The CDR3 spans 13 residues. Looked up from germline, CDR1 is MNHNY and CDR2 is SVGAGI (reference sequence). The CDR3 nucleotides read TGTGCCAGCACTTACCAGGAGTACAATGAGCAGTTCTTC. Translation gives CASTYQEYNEQFF.

The chain joins TRBV12-3 or TRBV12-4 to TRBJ1-6; maybe TRBD1 (5 bases). CDR3 size: 16 residues. V lost 6 bases, J lost 0 bases, and 12 bases lay in between. CDR3: CASSLLGGSYNSPLHF. Here the CDR3 DNA reads TGTGCCAGCAGCCTCTTGGGGGGCTCCTATAATTCACCCCTCCACTTT.

This clonotype showed up many times. V is TRBV25-1 and J is TRBJ1-1; D might be TRBD1 (6 bases). This CDR3 has 14 amino acids. V lost 3 bases and J lost 6, with 14 bases in between. The germline V gene has CDR1 MGHDK and CDR2 SYGVNS. This CDR3 reads CASSEWRDTAEAFF. CDR3 coding DNA: TGTGCCAGCAGTGAGTGGCGGGACACCGCTGAAGCTTTCTTT. Full variable domain (missing parts from reference TRBV25-1 and TRBJ1-1): EADIYQTPRYLVIGTGKKITLECSQTMGHDKMYWYQQDPGMELHLIHYSYGVNSTEKGDLSSESTVSRIRTEHFPLTLESARPSHTSQYLCASSEWRDTAEAFFGQGTRLTVV.

This sequence joins TRBV5-1 and TRBJ1-2; D call uncertain. Germline CDR1 and CDR2: SGHRS and YFSETQ. Deletions cut 1 base from V and 4 bases from J, with 11 bases between. This CDR3 region has 14 residues. This CDR3 is CASSLNRPAYGYTF. The DNA of the CDR3 is TGCGCCAGCAGCTTGAATAGGCCGGCCTATGGCTACACCTTC.

This clonotype showed up just a few times. This rearrangement joins TRBV6-5 to TRBJ2-7; a possible D gene is TRBD2 (6 bases). V was cut by 0 bases and J by 3 bases, with 15 bases left in between. Germline CDR1 reads MNHEY; CDR2 reads SVGAGI. The CDR3 spans 16 residues. CDR3 sequence: CASSYSIGGDIYEQYF. The CDR3 DNA reads as TGTGCCAGCAGTTACTCGATTGGAGGGGATATCTACGAGCAGTACTTC.

Only a few counts were recorded for this clonotype. This chain links TRBV11-2 with TRBJ2-2; possible D gene TRBD1, 5 bases. The CDR3 length is 13 residues. V lost 3 bases and J 6 bases, leaving 8 bases between the germline ends. From germline, CDR1 is SGHAT and CDR2 FQNNGV. CDR3 nucleotide sequence: TGTGCCAGCAGCTTCGACAGCCCCGGGGAGCTGTTTTTT. It yields the protein CASSFDSPGELFF.

This clonotype was detected a few times. The chain combines TRBV6-2 or TRBV6-3 with TRBJ2-2; D may be TRBD1 (5 bases). Between the trimmed V and J ends, which lost 1 base and 0 bases, there was a span of 24 bases. The CDR3 consists of 21 residues. The germline gives CDR1 MNHEY, CDR2 SVGEGT. As DNA, the CDR3 is TGTGCCAGCAGTTACTTCTACCTGGGGCAGGGCTCCAGGACGAACACCGGGGAGCTGTTTTTT. It is translated as CASSYFYLGQGSRTNTGELFF.

The chain is built from TRBV7-9 and TRBJ2-5; D is perhaps TRBD1 or TRBD2 (5 bases each). Trimming pared 5 bases from V and 2 bases from J, leaving 18 bases between. The CDR3 is 16 residues long. Germline values: CDR1 SEHNR, CDR2 FQNEAQ (reference sequence). CDR3: CASSPPGGTEQETQYF. Written as DNA, the CDR3 is TGTGCCAGCAGCCCTCCAGGTGGGACGGAACAAGAGACCCAGTACTTC.

The V call is TRBV28, the J call TRBJ1-2, with TRBD1 matching 10 bases. The CDR3 extends over 14 amino acids. With V trimmed by 4 bases and J by 7 bases, 6 bases remained unmatched. The germline CDR1 and CDR2 sequences are MDHEN and SYDVKM. The DNA of the CDR3 is TGTGCCAGCAGTTGGGGACAGGGGTTGTCTGGCTACACCTTC. Encoded protein: CASSWGQGLSGYTF.

In its sample, this clonotype was seen many times. V and J are TRBV6-1 and TRBJ2-1; D is unclear. Trimming pared 2 bases from V and 0 bases from J, leaving 11 bases between. Per germline, CDR1 MNHNS and CDR2 SASEGT. The CDR3 is made up of 16 amino acids. The DNA for the CDR3 is TGTGCCAGCAGTGAATCCCAGCTTAACTCCTACAATGAGCAGTTCTTC. This gives the protein CASSESQLNSYNEQFF.

As concerns this clonotype: Sequence at one end of the junction differs from germline and may be a read error. The rearrangement joins TRBV12-3 or TRBV12-4 to TRBJ1-1; D might be TRBD1 (6 bases). This CDR3 is built from 11 residues. The CDR3 bases are TGTGCCAGCACCTCCAGCAGGGGTCCTCGCTTT. It specifies CASTSSRGPRF.

The V gene is TRBV6-5, the J gene TRBJ1-1; D uncertain. Trimming took off 7 bases at V and 3 bases at J, with 15 bases between the two ends. Germline V gene sequence: CDR1 MNHEY, CDR2 SVGAGI. This CDR3 is 14 amino acids long. This CDR3 reads CASTSHPAHTEAFF. In DNA, the CDR3 is TGTGCCAGCACTTCTCACCCCGCGCACACTGAAGCTTTCTTT.

The chain joins TRBV5-1 to TRBJ2-5; D not certain. In germline, CDR1 is SGHRS, CDR2 YFSETQ. This CDR3 contains 15 residues. The V and J ends lost 1 base and 5 bases respectively, with 15 bases between them. This chain's CDR3 is CASSLSLWVVETQYF. The CDR3 DNA is TGCGCCAGCAGCTTGAGTCTCTGGGTTGTGGAGACCCAGTACTTC.

The V and J genes are TRBV7-3 and TRBJ2-7, with D maybe TRBD2 (6 bases). This CDR3 has 14 residues. Trimming took off 3 bases at V and 4 bases at J, with 13 bases between the two ends. Per the germline V gene, CDR1 is SGHTA and CDR2 is FQGTGA. CDR3: CASSFGAGTYEQYF. CDR3 DNA sequence: TGTGCCAGCAGCTTTGGGGCAGGGACTTACGAGCAGTACTTC.